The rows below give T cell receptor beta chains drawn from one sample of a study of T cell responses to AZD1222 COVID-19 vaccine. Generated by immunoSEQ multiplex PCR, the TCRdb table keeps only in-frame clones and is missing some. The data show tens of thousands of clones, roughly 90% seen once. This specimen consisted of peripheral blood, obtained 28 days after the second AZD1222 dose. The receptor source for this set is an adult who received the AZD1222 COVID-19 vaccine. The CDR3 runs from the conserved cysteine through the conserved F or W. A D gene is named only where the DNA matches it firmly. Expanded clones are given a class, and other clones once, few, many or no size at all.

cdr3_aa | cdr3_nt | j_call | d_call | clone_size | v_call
CASSFGAGSNQPQHF | TGTGCCAGCAGTTTTGGAGCAGGGAGCAATCAGCCCCAGCATTTT | TRBJ1-5 | - | - | TRBV27
CASSLHSNQPQHF | TGTGCCAGCAGCCTTCATAGCAATCAGCCCCAGCATTTT | TRBJ1-5 | - | - | TRBV6-4
CASSQDGTANTEAFF | TGCGCCAGCAGCCAAGATGGGACGGCGAACACTGAAGCTTTCTTT | TRBJ1-1 | - | - | TRBV4-3
CASRKEVYSNQPQHF | TGTGCCAGCAGAAAAGAGGTTTATAGCAATCAGCCCCAGCATTTT | TRBJ1-5 | - | - | TRBV6-5
CSVAGGGDQPQHF | TGCAGCGTTGCCGGAGGGGGAGATCAGCCCCAGCATTTT | TRBJ1-5 | - | once | TRBV29-1
CASSVSANTGELFF | TGTGCCAGCAGCGTGTCGGCGAACACCGGGGAGCTGTTTTTT | TRBJ2-2 | - | - | TRBV5-6
CASSFQTQGQNTEAFF | TGTGCCAGCAGCTTCCAAACTCAAGGACAAAACACTGAAGCTTTCTTT | TRBJ1-1 | - | - | TRBV7-6
CASSSLGANVLTF | TGTGCCAGCAGCTCATTAGGGGCCAACGTCCTGACTTTC | TRBJ2-6 | - | - | TRBV9
CAWSRFGQGASGYTF | TGTGCCTGGAGTCGTTTCGGACAGGGGGCGAGCGGCTACACCTTC | TRBJ1-2 | TRBD1 | - | TRBV30
CATSDFRRATGTDTQYF | TGTGCCACCAGTGATTTTCGAAGGGCCACAGGCACAGATACGCAGTATTTT | TRBJ2-3 | - | - | TRBV24-1
CASSVSGGYTDTQYF | TGTGCCAGCAGCGTTAGCGGGGGTTATACAGATACGCAGTATTTT | TRBJ2-3 | TRBD2 | - | TRBV5-6
CASSPNRGNGYTF | TGTGCCAGCAGTCCGAACAGGGGGAATGGCTACACCTTC | TRBJ1-2 | TRBD1 | - | TRBV27
CASSLDGSGSPDTQYF | TGCGCCAGCAGCTTGGATGGTAGCGGGAGTCCAGATACGCAGTATTTT | TRBJ2-3 | TRBD2 | - | TRBV5-1
CAWSVQPGGAGPEAFF | TGTGCCTGGAGTGTACAACCAGGGGGCGCGGGGCCTGAAGCTTTCTTT | TRBJ1-1 | TRBD1 | - | TRBV30
CASRQPRGGNEKLFF | TGTGCCAGCAGGCAGCCGAGGGGAGGGAATGAAAAACTGTTTTTT | TRBJ1-4 | - | - | TRBV7-9
CASNSPGGRWTEAFF | TGTGCCAGCAACTCCCCGGGGGGGCGCTGGACTGAAGCTTTCTTT | TRBJ1-1 | - | once | TRBV28
CASSSTRRLLNYEQYF | TGTGCCAGCAGCTCAACACGGCGGTTATTGAACTACGAGCAGTACTTC | TRBJ2-7 | - | - | TRBV7-9
CASSWTSEQYF | TGTGCCAGCAGTTGGACTAGCGAGCAGTACTTC | TRBJ2-7 | TRBD2 | - | TRBV12-3/TRBV12-4
CSASEGRGATGELFF | TGCAGTGCTAGTGAGGGGAGAGGGGCCACCGGGGAGCTGTTTTTT | TRBJ2-2 | - | - | TRBV20-1
CASKGSNTGELFF | TGCGCCAGCAAGGGCAGTAACACCGGGGAGCTGTTTTTT | TRBJ2-2 | - | - | TRBV5-1
CASSYSPYNEQFF | TGTGCCAGCAGTTACTCCCCCTACAATGAGCAGTTCTTC | TRBJ2-1 | - | - | TRBV6-5
CASSYYGQGAGSPLHF | TGTGCCAGCAGCTATTATGGACAGGGGGCGGGATCACCCCTCCACTTT | TRBJ1-6 | TRBD1 | - | TRBV7-9